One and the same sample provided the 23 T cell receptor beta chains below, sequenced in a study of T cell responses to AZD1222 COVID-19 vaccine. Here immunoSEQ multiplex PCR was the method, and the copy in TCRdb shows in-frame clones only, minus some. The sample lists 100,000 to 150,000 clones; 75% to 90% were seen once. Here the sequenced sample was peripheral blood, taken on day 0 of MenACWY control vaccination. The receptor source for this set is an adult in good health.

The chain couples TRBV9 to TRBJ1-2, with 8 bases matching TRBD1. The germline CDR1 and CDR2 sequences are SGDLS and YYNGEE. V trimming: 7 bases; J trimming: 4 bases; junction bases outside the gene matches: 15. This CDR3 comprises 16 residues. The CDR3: CASLRARGRIPYGYTF. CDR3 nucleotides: TGTGCCAGCCTCAGGGCCAGGGGGCGCATACCCTATGGCTACACCTTC.

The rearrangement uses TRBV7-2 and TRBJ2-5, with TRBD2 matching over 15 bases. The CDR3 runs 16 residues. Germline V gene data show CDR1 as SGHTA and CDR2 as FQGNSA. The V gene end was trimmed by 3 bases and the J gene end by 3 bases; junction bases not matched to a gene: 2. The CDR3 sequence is CASSFGLAGGKETQYF. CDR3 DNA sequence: TGTGCCAGCAGCTTCGGACTAGCGGGAGGGAAAGAGACCCAGTACTTC.

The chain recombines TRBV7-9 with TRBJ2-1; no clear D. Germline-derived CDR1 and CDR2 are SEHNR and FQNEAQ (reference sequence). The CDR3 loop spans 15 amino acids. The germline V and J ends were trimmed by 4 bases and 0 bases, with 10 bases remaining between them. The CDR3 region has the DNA TGTGCCAGCAGCTCAACGACAAGCTCCTACAATGAGCAGTTCTTC. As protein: CASSSTTSSYNEQFF.

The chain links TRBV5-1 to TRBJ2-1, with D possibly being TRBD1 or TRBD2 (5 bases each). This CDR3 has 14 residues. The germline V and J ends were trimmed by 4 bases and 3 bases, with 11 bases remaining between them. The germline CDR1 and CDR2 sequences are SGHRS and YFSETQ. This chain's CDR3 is CASSPGTDYNEQFF. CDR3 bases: TGCGCCAGCAGCCCTGGGACGGACTACAATGAGCAGTTCTTC.

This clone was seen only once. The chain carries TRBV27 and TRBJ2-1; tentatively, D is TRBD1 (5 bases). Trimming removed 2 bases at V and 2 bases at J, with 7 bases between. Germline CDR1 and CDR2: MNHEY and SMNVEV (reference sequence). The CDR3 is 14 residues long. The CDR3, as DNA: TGTGCCAGCAGTTTACAGGGAACCTACAATGAGCAGTTCTTC. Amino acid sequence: CASSLQGTYNEQFF.

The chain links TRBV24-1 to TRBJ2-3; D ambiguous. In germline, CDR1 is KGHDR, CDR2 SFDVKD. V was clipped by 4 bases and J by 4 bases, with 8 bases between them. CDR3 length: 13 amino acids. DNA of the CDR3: TGTGCCACCAGTGAACCGCCTTCAGATACGCAGTATTTT. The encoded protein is CATSEPPSDTQYF.

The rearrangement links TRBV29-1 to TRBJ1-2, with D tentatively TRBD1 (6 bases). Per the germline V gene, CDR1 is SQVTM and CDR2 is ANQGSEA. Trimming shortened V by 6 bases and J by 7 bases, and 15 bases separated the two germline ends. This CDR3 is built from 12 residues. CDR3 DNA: TGCAGCGTGAACAGGGTTTCTGGTGGCTACACCTTC. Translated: CSVNRVSGGYTF.

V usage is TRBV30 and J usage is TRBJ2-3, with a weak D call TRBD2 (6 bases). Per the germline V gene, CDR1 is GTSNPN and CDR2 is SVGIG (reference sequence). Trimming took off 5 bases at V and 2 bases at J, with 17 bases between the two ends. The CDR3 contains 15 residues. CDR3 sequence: CAWGRGAAATDTQYF. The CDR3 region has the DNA TGTGCCTGGGGGCGCGGGGCGGCCGCCACAGATACGCAGTATTTT.

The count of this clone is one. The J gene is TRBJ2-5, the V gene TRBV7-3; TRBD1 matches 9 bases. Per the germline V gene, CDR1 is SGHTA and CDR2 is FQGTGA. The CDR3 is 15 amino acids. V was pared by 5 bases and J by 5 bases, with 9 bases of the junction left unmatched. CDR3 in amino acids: CASSDGQGMSETQYF. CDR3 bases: TGTGCCAGCAGCGACGGACAGGGGATGTCGGAGACCCAGTACTTC.

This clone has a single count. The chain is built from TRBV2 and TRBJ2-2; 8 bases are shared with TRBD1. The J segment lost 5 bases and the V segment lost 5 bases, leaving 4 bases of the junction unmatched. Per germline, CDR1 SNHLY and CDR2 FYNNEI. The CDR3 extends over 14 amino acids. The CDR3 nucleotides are TGTGCCAGCAGTTGGACAGGGATTACCGGGGAGCTGTTTTTT. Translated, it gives CASSWTGITGELFF.

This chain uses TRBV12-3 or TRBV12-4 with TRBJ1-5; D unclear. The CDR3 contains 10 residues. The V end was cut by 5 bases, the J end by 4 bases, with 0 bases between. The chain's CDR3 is CASSNQPQHF. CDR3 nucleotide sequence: TGTGCCAGCAGTAATCAGCCCCAGCATTTT.

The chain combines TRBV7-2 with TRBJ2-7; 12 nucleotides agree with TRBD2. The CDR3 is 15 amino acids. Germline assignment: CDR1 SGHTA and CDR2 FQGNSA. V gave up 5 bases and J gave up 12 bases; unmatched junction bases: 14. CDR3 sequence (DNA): TGTGCCAGCAGCCCTAGTGCTAGCGGGAGGGCAGAGAGGTACTTC. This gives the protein CASSPSASGRAERYF.

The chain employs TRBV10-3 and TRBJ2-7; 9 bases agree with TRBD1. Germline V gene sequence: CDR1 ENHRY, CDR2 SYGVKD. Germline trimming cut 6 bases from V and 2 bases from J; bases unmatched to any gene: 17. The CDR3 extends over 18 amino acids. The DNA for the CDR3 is TGTGCCATCAGCCATTCTGTTTCCGGGACAGGGATCCCCTACGAGCAGTACTTC. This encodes CAISHSVSGTGIPYEQYF.

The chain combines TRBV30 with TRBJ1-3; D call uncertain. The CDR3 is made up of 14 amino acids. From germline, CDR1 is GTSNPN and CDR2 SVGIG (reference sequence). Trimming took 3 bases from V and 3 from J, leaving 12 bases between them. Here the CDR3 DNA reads TGTGCCTGGAGCCTCGCTGGGAATGGAAACACCATATATTTT. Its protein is CAWSLAGNGNTIYF. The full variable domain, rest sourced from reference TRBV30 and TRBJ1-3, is SQTIHQWPATLVQPVGSPLSLECTVEGTSNPNLYWYRQAAGRGLQLLFYSVGIGQISSEVPQNLSASRPQDRQFILSSKKLLLSDSGFYLCAWSLAGNGNTIYFGEGSWLTVV.

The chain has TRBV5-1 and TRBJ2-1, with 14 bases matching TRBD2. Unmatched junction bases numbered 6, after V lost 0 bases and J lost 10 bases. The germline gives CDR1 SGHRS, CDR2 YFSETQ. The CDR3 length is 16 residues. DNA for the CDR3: TGCGCCAGCAGCTTGGAGGGACTAGCGGGAGTCGAGGAGCAGTTCTTC. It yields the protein CASSLEGLAGVEEQFF.

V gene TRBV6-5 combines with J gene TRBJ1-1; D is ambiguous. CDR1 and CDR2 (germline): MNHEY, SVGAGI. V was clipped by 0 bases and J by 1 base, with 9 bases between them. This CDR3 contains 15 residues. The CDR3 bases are TGTGCCAGCAGTTACTCGGTAGGGTGGAACACTGAAGCTTTCTTT. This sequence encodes CASSYSVGWNTEAFF.

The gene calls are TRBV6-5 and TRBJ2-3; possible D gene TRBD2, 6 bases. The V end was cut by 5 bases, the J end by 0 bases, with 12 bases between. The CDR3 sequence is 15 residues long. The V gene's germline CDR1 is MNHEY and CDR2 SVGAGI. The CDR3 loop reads CASSKSGTSTDTQYF. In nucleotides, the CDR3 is TGTGCCAGCAGTAAATCCGGGACTAGCACAGATACGCAGTATTTT.

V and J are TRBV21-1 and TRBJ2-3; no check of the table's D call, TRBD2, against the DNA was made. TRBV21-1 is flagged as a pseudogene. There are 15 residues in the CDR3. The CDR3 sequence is CASSRTSGVSTTQYF. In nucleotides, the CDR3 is TGTGCCAGCAGCAGAACTAGCGGGGTCTCGACGACGCAGTATTTT.

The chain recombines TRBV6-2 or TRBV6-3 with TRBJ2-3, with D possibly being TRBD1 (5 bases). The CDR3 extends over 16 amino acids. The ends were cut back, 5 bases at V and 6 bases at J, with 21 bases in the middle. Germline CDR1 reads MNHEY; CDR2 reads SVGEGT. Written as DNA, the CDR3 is TGTGCCAGCAGTAGAAGACAGTCTGGGGTTTCGGATACGCAGTATTTT. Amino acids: CASSRRQSGVSDTQYF.

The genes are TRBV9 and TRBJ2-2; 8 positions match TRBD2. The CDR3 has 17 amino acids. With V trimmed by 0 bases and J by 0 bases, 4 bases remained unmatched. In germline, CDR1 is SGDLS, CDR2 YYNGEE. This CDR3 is CASSVAPAGANTGELFF. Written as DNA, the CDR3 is TGTGCCAGCAGCGTAGCTCCAGCGGGGGCGAACACCGGGGAGCTGTTTTTT.

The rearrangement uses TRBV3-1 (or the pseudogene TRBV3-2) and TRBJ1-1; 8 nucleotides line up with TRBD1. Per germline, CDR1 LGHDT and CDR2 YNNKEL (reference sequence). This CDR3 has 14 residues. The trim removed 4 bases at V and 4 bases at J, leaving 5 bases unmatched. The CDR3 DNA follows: TGTGCCAGCAGCCGGACAGGGAGGGTCACTGAAGCTTTCTTT. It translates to CASSRTGRVTEAFF.

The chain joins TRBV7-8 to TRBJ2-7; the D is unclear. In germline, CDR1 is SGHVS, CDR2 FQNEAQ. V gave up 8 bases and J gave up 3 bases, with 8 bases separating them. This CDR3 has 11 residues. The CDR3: CASLGGYEQYF. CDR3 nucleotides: TGTGCCAGCCTGGGCGGCTACGAGCAGTACTTC.

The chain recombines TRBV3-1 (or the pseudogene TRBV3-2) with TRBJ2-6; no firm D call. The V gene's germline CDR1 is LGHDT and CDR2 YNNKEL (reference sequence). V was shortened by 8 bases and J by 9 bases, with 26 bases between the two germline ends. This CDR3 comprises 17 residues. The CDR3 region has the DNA TGTGCCAGCGCCCGAGCGAATCCAACTTTTAGGGTCAACGTCCTGACTTTC. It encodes CASARANPTFRVNVLTF.